This paragraph covers one T cell receptor (beta chain) sequence. The target antigen is unknown. Amplified material comprised TCR beta CDR3 regions derived from RNA transcripts. Investigators did first-round RT-PCR with HTBI primers, then second-round multiplex PCR. TCRdb called the multiplex PCR reads again in MiXCR, with one record for every CDR3 protein. The sample shows 350,000 to 400,000 distinct CDR3 sequences, around 18% of them seen only once. Other autoimmune disease, uncontrolled infection, pregnancy and lactation led to exclusion. V shed 6 bases, J shed 4 bases, and the junction held 5 bases outside the gene matches. Germline CDR1 reads LNHDA; CDR2 reads SQIVND (reference sequence). This CDR3 is 14 amino acids long. This sample was taken from a study of Graves' ophthalmopathy and Graves' hyperthyroidism. Study at large: Before any treatment, peripheral blood was taken at the initial diagnosis.

Broader study findings: Most expanded clonotypes from thyroid (those above 0.001 frequency) were also found in blood. Ophthalmopathy progression was predicted by the model at 60% to 71% sensitivity and less than 75% specificity.

The chain has TRBV19 and TRBJ2-2; 7 nucleotides agree with TRBD1. Sequencing used peripheral blood. The receptor's source is a woman younger than 35 with Graves' ophthalmopathy. The CDR3 nucleotides read TGTGCCAGTAGAAGGGGGCAGGGCACCGGGGAGCTGTTTTTT. Its protein is CASRRGQGTGELFF.